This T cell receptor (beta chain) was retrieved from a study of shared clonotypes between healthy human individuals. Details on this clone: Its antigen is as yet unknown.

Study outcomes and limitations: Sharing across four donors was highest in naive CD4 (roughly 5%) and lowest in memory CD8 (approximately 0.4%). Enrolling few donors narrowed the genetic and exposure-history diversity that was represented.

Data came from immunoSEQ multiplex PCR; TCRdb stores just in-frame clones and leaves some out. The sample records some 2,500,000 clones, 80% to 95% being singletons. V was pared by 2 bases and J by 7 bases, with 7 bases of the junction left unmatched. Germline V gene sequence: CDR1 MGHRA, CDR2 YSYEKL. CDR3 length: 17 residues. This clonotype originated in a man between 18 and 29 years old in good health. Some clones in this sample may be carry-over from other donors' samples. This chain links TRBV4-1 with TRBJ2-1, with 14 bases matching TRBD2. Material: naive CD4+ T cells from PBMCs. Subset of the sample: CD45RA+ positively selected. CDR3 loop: CASSQQTSGRAGNEQFF. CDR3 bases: TGCGCCAGCAGCCAACAGACTAGCGGGAGGGCCGGTAATGAGCAGTTCTTC.